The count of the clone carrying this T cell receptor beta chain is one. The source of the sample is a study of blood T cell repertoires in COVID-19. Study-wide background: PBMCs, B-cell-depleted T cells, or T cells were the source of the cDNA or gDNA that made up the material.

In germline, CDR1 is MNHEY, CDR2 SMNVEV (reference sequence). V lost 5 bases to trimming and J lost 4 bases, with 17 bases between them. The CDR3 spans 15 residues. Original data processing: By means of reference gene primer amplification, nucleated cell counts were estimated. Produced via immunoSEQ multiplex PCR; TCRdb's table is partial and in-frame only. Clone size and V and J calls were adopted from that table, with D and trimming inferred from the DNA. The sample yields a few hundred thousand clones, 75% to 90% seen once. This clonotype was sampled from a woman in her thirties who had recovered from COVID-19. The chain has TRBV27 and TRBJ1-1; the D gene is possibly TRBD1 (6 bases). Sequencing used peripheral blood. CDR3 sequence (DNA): TGTGCCAGCAGTGACAAACAGGGCCCGGTCACTGAAGCTTTCTTT. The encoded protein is CASSDKQGPVTEAFF.